Below, 14 T cell receptor beta chains from the same sample are listed, as sequenced in a study of blood T cell repertoires in COVID-19. TCRdb's table, derived via immunoSEQ multiplex PCR, lists solely in-frame clones and lacks some. The table includes around 310,000 clones, 70% to 90% detected once. The specimen sequenced was peripheral blood. Source of these receptors: an older woman with acute or convalescent COVID-19.

Here the CDR3 DNA reads TGTGCCAGCAGCTTTTCGGGACAGGGGACTTACGAGCAGTACTTC. Translated, it gives CASSFSGQGTYEQYF. The chain is built from TRBV5-4 and TRBJ2-7, with 10 nucleotides matching TRBD1. The germline V gene has CDR1 SGHNT and CDR2 YYREEE (reference sequence). The CDR3 totals 15 residues. The V and J ends lost 2 bases and 4 bases, in that order; junction bases with no gene match: 6.

V and J are TRBV28 and TRBJ2-5; D is perhaps TRBD1 (5 bases). The CDR3 spans 14 residues. Germline V gives CDR1 MDHEN, CDR2 SYDVKM. Trimming pared 3 bases from V and 0 bases from J, leaving 8 bases between. CDR3 region: CASSLTRDQETQYF. The CDR3 nucleotides are TGTGCCAGCAGTTTGACCAGGGACCAAGAGACCCAGTACTTC.

Concerning this clone: The junction and the germline gene differ at one end; a read error may be behind it. The chain carries TRBV28 and TRBJ1-4; 11 nucleotides align to TRBD1. This CDR3 spans 16 amino acids. CDR1 and CDR2 from the germline V gene are MDHEN and SYDVKM. The CDR3 bases are TGTGCCTGCAGAAGGGACAGGGGGTCAACTAATGAAAAACTGTTTTTT. Translation gives CACRRDRGSTNEKLFF.

The chain links TRBV7-9 to TRBJ2-7, with TRBD1 matching 9 bases. The CDR3 is 14 residues long. After removal of 3 bases from V and 4 bases from J, the junction contained 4 bases not matched to a gene. CDR1 and CDR2 from the germline V gene are SEHNR and FQNEAQ (reference sequence). CDR3 loop: CASSFGTGQYEQYF. CDR3 bases: TGTGCCAGCAGCTTCGGGACAGGGCAATACGAGCAGTACTTC.

This clone was counted once. The chain has TRBV6-5 and TRBJ1-2; D gene unclear. V was clipped by 10 bases and J by 7 bases, with 16 bases between them. Germline CDR1 reads MNHEY; CDR2 reads SVGAGI. The CDR3 covers 12 residues. In DNA, the CDR3 is TGTGCCACTGGGCCCTCCGGCCGTGGCTACACCTTC. Protein sequence: CATGPSGRGYTF.

V and J are TRBV7-2 and TRBJ1-1, with a tentative D call TRBD1 (6 bases). The V gene lost 3 bases and the J gene lost 3 bases, with 11 bases spanning the gap. From germline, CDR1 is SGHTA and CDR2 FQGNSA. This CDR3 is built from 14 residues. The CDR3 protein is CASSFRGGDTEAFF. The CDR3 DNA is TGTGCCAGCAGCTTCAGGGGTGGGGACACTGAAGCTTTCTTT.

V gene TRBV28 combines with J gene TRBJ2-3; D may be TRBD2 (6 bases). The germline gives CDR1 MDHEN, CDR2 SYDVKM. The CDR3 contains 15 residues. V lost 4 bases and J lost 4, with 15 bases in between. CDR3 nucleotides: TGTGCCAGCAGTTCCCCGGGGGTCTATGCAGATACGCAGTATTTT. Translation: CASSSPGVYADTQYF. Variable domain in full (rest from reference TRBV28 and TRBJ2-3): DVKVTQSSRYLVKRTGEKVFLECVQDMDHENMFWYRQDPGLGLRLIYFSYDVKMKEKGDIPEGYSVSREKKERFSLILESASTNQTSMYLCASSSPGVYADTQYFGPGTRLTVL.

The gene calls are TRBV3-1 (or the pseudogene TRBV3-2) and TRBJ1-1, with 8 bases aligning to TRBD1. CDR3 size: 13 residues. CDR1 is LGHDT, CDR2 YNNKEL, per germline (reference sequence). After removal of 7 bases from V and 4 bases from J, the junction contained 5 bases not matched to a gene. This chain's CDR3 is CASTRQGITEAFF. The CDR3, as DNA: TGTGCCAGCACCAGACAGGGGATCACTGAAGCTTTCTTT.

This sequence joins TRBV5-8 and TRBJ2-2; 8 bases are a match to TRBD2. The V gene end was trimmed by 4 bases and the J gene end by 4 bases; junction bases not matched to a gene: 3. There are 14 residues in the CDR3. In germline, CDR1 is SGHTS, CDR2 YDEGEE. The CDR3 is CASSRGGITGELFF. CDR3 nucleotide sequence: TGTGCCAGCAGCCGGGGGGGTATCACCGGGGAGCTGTTTTTT. Full variable domain (remainder filled in from reference TRBV5-8 and TRBJ2-2): EAGVTQSPTHLIKTRGQQATLRCSPISGHTSVYWYQQALGLGLQFLLWYDEGEERNRGNFPPRFSGRQFPNYSSELNVNALELEDSALYLCASSRGGITGELFFGEGSRLTVL.

This clone was observed once. This rearrangement joins TRBV28 to TRBJ1-1; D unclear. The CDR3 contains 15 residues. Germline V gives CDR1 MDHEN, CDR2 SYDVKM. V lost 2 bases to trimming and J lost 1 base, with 11 bases between them. CDR3 DNA sequence: TGTGCCAGCAGTTTAAGTTGGGCAGAGAACACTGAAGCTTTCTTT. It translates to CASSLSWAENTEAFF.

The chain carries TRBV6-5 and TRBJ1-2, with 7 bases that match TRBD1. Germline trimming cut 4 bases from V and 4 bases from J; bases unmatched to any gene: 3. This CDR3 has 13 amino acids. Germline values: CDR1 MNHEY, CDR2 SVGAGI. The CDR3 loop is CASSSGGFYGYTF. In nucleotides, the CDR3 is TGTGCCAGCAGTTCAGGGGGGTTCTATGGCTACACCTTC.

The chain couples TRBV4-1 to TRBJ2-3; 7 bases are shared with TRBD1. The V gene's germline CDR1 is MGHRA and CDR2 YSYEKL. CDR3 length: 14 residues. The V gene end was trimmed by 5 bases and the J gene end by 4 bases; junction bases not matched to a gene: 6. The CDR3 reads CASSFIGGPDTQYF. The CDR3 nucleotides are TGCGCCAGCAGCTTTATAGGGGGCCCAGATACGCAGTATTTT.

The rearrangement links TRBV11-2 to TRBJ2-7; 8 nucleotides match TRBD2. Germline CDR1 and CDR2: SGHAT and FQNNGV. The V segment lost 6 bases and the J segment 0 bases; nucleotides outside the gene matches: 1. This CDR3 has 13 amino acids. The CDR3 is CASRSGSSYEQYF. CDR3 coding DNA: TGTGCCAGCAGGAGCGGGAGCTCCTACGAGCAGTACTTC.

This rearrangement joins TRBV18 to TRBJ2-7; D remains unclear. Germline loops: CDR1 KGHSH, CDR2 LQKENI. The CDR3 loop spans 8 amino acids. Trimming removed 8 bases from V and 7 bases from J, with 3 bases in between. CDR3 nucleotides: TGTGCCAGCCTGGAGCAGTACTTC. This sequence encodes CASLEQYF.